This T cell receptor beta chain was captured in a study of T cell repertoires in cytomegalovirus infection (dated by TCRdb to 2018 to 2020). In terms of the full investigation: Donor HLA type was relevant to the analysis, as public TCR beta signatures indicated carriage of CMV infection together with the matching HLA type.

Sequencing took place on an Illumina HiSeq 1500. TCRdb applied fastp at Q25 and MiXCR to the public reads, then kept only in-frame beta chains. Here each entry gathers all rows of one CDR3 protein and keeps the most common genes and DNA. This sample comprises approximately 630,000 distinct CDR3 sequences, 24% of them detected only once. Approximately 8% of the sample comes from the top ten. V is clipped by 6 bases and J by 3 bases, and the sequence between their germline boundaries is 14 bases long. The CDR3, from cysteine to phenylalanine, totals 13 residues. Only the CDR3 DNA is retained, 39 bases long and in frame from the first base. CDR1 is given as DFQATT and CDR2 as SNEGSKA, both from the germline V gene (reference sequence). Findings and caveats that apply to the study as a whole: The ex vivo response was dominated by HLA-C-restricted CMV-specific TCR beta clonotypes, which also provided the single most frequent clonotype in two of eight donors. In both this cohort and an independent approximately 350-donor cohort, the cumulative frequency of public TCR beta family members distinguished carriers of CMV infection plus the relevant HLA type.

As regards this clonotype: Its specific antigen is unknown. Base qualities are not provided; no much larger clone lies one nucleotide away.

Sequencing was performed on CD8+ T cells from PBMCs. This TCR derives from a human donor in good health (CMV status not recorded). Some clones in this sample may be carry-over from other donors' samples. Recombination joined TRBV20-1 with TRBJ1-1, with TRBD1 tentatively as D gene (5 bases match). The CDR3 reads CSAPAGVDTEAFF. The DNA sequence follows: TGCAGTGCCCCGGCGGGGGTGGACACTGAAGCTTTCTTT.